This TCR beta chain appears in the sequencing data of a study of spatial heterogeneity in lung cancer. Study summary: The average count in raw reads for each unique TCR and UMI combination exceeded 9.5 appearances.

TCRdb re-derived calls from the 5' RACE reads in MiXCR, one entry per CDR3 protein. The sample lists approximately 11,000 distinct CDR3 sequences; roughly 6.4% were seen once. CDR1 and CDR2 from the germline V gene are SGHTA and FQGNSA. Trimming cost V 5 bases and J 7 bases, with 18 bases left between them. This CDR3 comprises 14 residues. Time point indicated: sample taken at primary tumor resection. From tumor, nontumor lung or frozen PBMC, whole RNA was taken unsorted for sequencing. Donors were around 70 untreated early-stage non-small cell lung cancer patients. Comment on this clonotype: In this CDR3 the conserved last residue, phenylalanine or tryptophan, is missing, so a read error is likely. The library was designed around alpha chains, so this beta chain is a stray read whose abundance carries little weight.

This receptor was taken from a male donor with early-stage non-small cell lung cancer. Sequences were derived from normal lung tissue next to the tumor, sampled at surgery. The V gene is TRBV7-2, the J gene TRBJ2-7, with D perhaps given as TRBD1 or TRBD2 (5 bases each). The CDR3 DNA is TGTGCCAGCAGCCCGGGACGGCAATCCGGGGAGCAGTACTTA. Its translation: CASSPGRQSGEQYL.